This paragraph covers one TCR beta chain sequence. Its cognate antigen is unknown. Only in-frame clones appear in the TCRdb table, and some are missing; sequencing was by immunoSEQ multiplex PCR. The sample gives approximately 72,000 clones, around nine tenths of which show up once; 2.7% is in the top ten. The CDR3 covers 14 residues. Deletions cut 1 base from V and 5 bases from J, with 9 bases between. CDR1 SNHLY and CDR2 FYNNEI come from the germline V gene. This record belongs to a study of T cell clones after liver transplantation. The overall study: Samples came pre-transplant, pre-randomization before withdrawal, and post-randomization after withdrawal ended.

Study-wide points: In two subjects, few donor cells limited the measurable donor-reactive repertoire. A significant post-transplant drop in circulating graft-donor-reactive CD4 TCRbeta sequences occurred in most of the 8 subjects.

The sample here was CD4+ T cells from blood, taken before liver transplant. The sequence was obtained from a human donor who received a liver transplant. This sequence joins TRBV2 and TRBJ1-5; tentatively, D is TRBD1 (5 bases). The CDR3 loop reads CASSEGQTDQPQHF. CDR3 in DNA: TGTGCCAGCAGTGAAGGACAGACCGATCAGCCCCAGCATTTT.